These 28 T cell receptor beta chains share one sample of origin, sequenced in a study of blood T cell repertoires in COVID-19. Clones were read by immunoSEQ multiplex PCR, and TCRdb kept only the in-frame ones, dropping some. The table lists roughly 230,000 clones, about 85% of them singletons, with under 8% in the top ten. The sequencing input was PBMCs or T cells enriched from blood (not recorded which). These receptors all come from a woman aged 50 to 65 who had been exposed to COVID-19.

V and J are TRBV12-3 or TRBV12-4 and TRBJ1-2; 7 bases agree with TRBD1. The CDR3 has 13 residues. Unmatched junction bases numbered 10, after V lost 7 bases and J lost 8 bases. DNA for the CDR3: TGTGCCAGCACCCGACAGGGAAGTTACGGCTACACCTTC. Protein: CASTRQGSYGYTF.

The chain carries TRBV5-6 and TRBJ2-1; 9 positions match TRBD2. Germline V gene sequence: CDR1 SGHDT, CDR2 YYEEEE. CDR3 length equals 17 residues. The junction had 11 bases not matched to a gene; V was cut back by 0 bases and J by 7 bases. CDR3: CASSLDVGTSIENEQFF. The DNA for the CDR3 is TGTGCCAGCAGCTTGGATGTCGGGACTAGCATTGAAAATGAGCAGTTCTTC.

V and J are TRBV6-1 and TRBJ2-5; weak D call: TRBD2 (6 bases). V was pared by 1 base and J by 0 bases, with 21 bases between. CDR1 and CDR2 from the germline V gene are MNHNS and SASEGT. The CDR3 is 19 amino acids. The DNA of the CDR3 is TGTGCCAGCAGTGAAGACGGCCCTAGGGGACTGGGGTACCAAGAGACCCAGTACTTC. Protein sequence: CASSEDGPRGLGYQETQYF.

The V gene is TRBV9, the J gene TRBJ1-2; no definite D call. Trimming removed 3 bases at V and 8 bases at J, with 23 bases between. The germline CDR1 and CDR2 sequences are SGDLS and YYNGEE. This CDR3 spans 16 amino acids. CDR3 loop: CASSASQLGLEGGYTF. The CDR3 nucleotides are TGTGCCAGCAGCGCTTCACAGTTAGGACTGGAGGGCGGCTACACCTTC. The full variable domain, its missing parts supplied by reference TRBV9 and TRBJ1-2, is DSGVTQTPKHLITATGQRVTLRCSPRSGDLSVYWYQQSLDQGLQFLIQYYNGEERAKGNILERFSAQQFPDLHSELNLSSLELGDSALYFCASSASQLGLEGGYTFGSGTRLTVV.

The chain employs TRBV28 and TRBJ1-1; possible D gene TRBD1, 5 bases. The germline CDR1 and CDR2 sequences are MDHEN and SYDVKM. This CDR3 spans 14 amino acids. With 10 bases removed from V and 4 bases from J, the gap between germline ends came to 19 bases. CDR3 DNA: TGTGCCACCTCCGGAGAAGGGGTTATCACTGAAGCTTTCTTT. Its protein product is CATSGEGVITEAFF.

The chain couples TRBV2 to TRBJ2-7, with D perhaps matching TRBD2 (6 bases). The CDR3 sequence is 13 residues long. Trimming shortened V by 5 bases and J by 0 bases, and 8 bases separated the two germline ends. The germline V gene encodes CDR1 SNHLY and CDR2 FYNNEI. CDR3 amino acids: CASSRGTSYEQYF. DNA of the CDR3: TGTGCCAGCAGTCGGGGGACCTCCTACGAGCAGTACTTC.

This sequence joins TRBV29-1 and TRBJ1-1; a possible D gene is TRBD1 (5 bases). The V end was cut by 7 bases, the J end by 5 bases, with 14 bases between. The CDR3 has 12 amino acids. In germline, CDR1 is SQVTM, CDR2 ANQGSEA. The CDR3 DNA reads TGCAGCGCCCGGCCCCGGGGGACTGAAGCTTTCTTT. Its protein is CSARPRGTEAFF. Full variable domain (outside the CDR3, taken from reference TRBV29-1 and TRBJ1-1): SAVISQKPSRDICQRGTSLTIQCQVDSQVTMMFWYRQQPGQSLTLIATANQGSEATYESGFVIDKFPISRPNLTFSTLTVSNMSPEDSSIYLCSARPRGTEAFFGQGTRLTVV.

The genes are TRBV24-1 and TRBJ2-2; D is perhaps TRBD1 (6 bases). The CDR3 has 13 residues. Trimming took off 10 bases at V and 0 bases at J, with 8 bases between the two ends. The germline CDR1 and CDR2 sequences are KGHDR and SFDVKD. CDR3 residues: CATRTANTGELFF. The DNA of the CDR3 is TGTGCCACTCGGACAGCGAACACCGGGGAGCTGTTTTTT.

V usage is TRBV11-2 and J usage is TRBJ2-7; D call uncertain. This CDR3 is built from 12 residues. V was pared by 2 bases and J by 3 bases, with 5 bases between. In germline, CDR1 is SGHAT, CDR2 FQNNGV. CDR3 DNA sequence: TGTGCCAGCAGCTTATCCGGCTACGAGCAGTACTTC. It yields the protein CASSLSGYEQYF.

In its sample, this clone was seen a few times. This chain uses TRBV7-2 with TRBJ1-3, with 8 bases fitting TRBD1. V shed 6 bases, J shed 0 bases, and the junction held 4 bases outside the gene matches. The CDR3 totals 15 residues. Germline CDR1 is SGHTA and CDR2 is FQGNSA. CDR3 sequence: CASRAGGSSGNTIYF. CDR3 DNA sequence: TGTGCCAGCAGGGCAGGGGGCAGCTCTGGAAACACCATATATTTT. The full variable domain, rest sourced from reference TRBV7-2 and TRBJ1-3, is GAGVSQSPSNKVTEKGKDVELRCDPISGHTALYWYRQSLGQGLEFLIYFQGNSAPDKSGLPSDRFSAERTGGSVSTLTIQRTQQEDSAVYLCASRAGGSSGNTIYFGEGSWLTVV.

The chain couples TRBV5-6 to TRBJ1-3, with a possible D match to TRBD1 (6 bases). The CDR3 is made up of 14 amino acids. V was trimmed by 2 bases and J by 7 bases, leaving 13 bases between them. Germline CDR1 reads SGHDT; CDR2 reads YYEEEE. DNA for the CDR3: TGTGCCAGCAGCTTCATGGGGGCGCGGAACACCATATATTTT. Its protein product is CASSFMGARNTIYF.

The chain couples TRBV2 to TRBJ2-7; 10 bases are a match to TRBD2. V lost 5 bases and J lost 6; bases outside the gene matches: 7. The germline gives CDR1 SNHLY, CDR2 FYNNEI. The CDR3 has 14 amino acids. The CDR3 bases are TGTGCCAGCAGTACCCTAGCGGGGGTTAGCGAGCAGTACTTC. Translation: CASSTLAGVSEQYF.

The J gene is TRBJ2-2, the V gene TRBV3-1 (or the pseudogene TRBV3-2); 9 positions match TRBD2. The CDR3 has 16 residues. Trimming at V came to 3 bases and at J to 6 bases, leaving 8 bases not matched to a gene. CDR1 and CDR2 (germline): LGHDT, YNNKEL (reference sequence). CDR3 region: CASSQVRGGHSGELFF. The DNA of the CDR3 is TGTGCCAGCAGCCAGGTGCGGGGGGGGCATTCCGGGGAGCTGTTTTTT.

There are a few counts of this clone. The chain links TRBV6-6 to TRBJ2-6; tentatively, D is TRBD1 (5 bases). The CDR3 sequence is 17 residues long. Trimming shortened V by 5 bases and J by 0 bases, and 14 bases separated the two germline ends. Germline V CDR1 and CDR2: MNHNY, SVGAGI (reference sequence). CDR3 in DNA: TGTGCCAGCAGTCTCCGAGTGGGGCACTCTGGGGCCAACGTCCTGACTTTC. Protein product: CASSLRVGHSGANVLTF.

This chain connects TRBV18 to TRBJ2-5; weak D call: TRBD1 (6 bases). Germline loops: CDR1 KGHSH, CDR2 LQKENI. V was trimmed by 7 bases and J by 0 bases, leaving 9 bases between them. The CDR3 runs to 13 residues. The chain's CDR3 is CASFRDNQETQYF. DNA of the CDR3: TGTGCCAGCTTCCGGGACAACCAAGAGACCCAGTACTTC. The full variable domain, its missing parts supplied by reference TRBV18 and TRBJ2-5, is NAGVMQNPRHLVRRRGQEARLRCSPMKGHSHVYWYRQLPEEGLKFMVYLQKENIIDESGMPKERFSAEFPKEGPSILRIQQVVRGDSAAYFCASFRDNQETQYFGPGTRLLVL.

The CDR3 DNA reads TGTGCCAGCAGTAACCTATTGGGGGCTACTAACTATGGCTACACCTTC. Translating gives CASSNLLGATNYGYTF. The V call is TRBV27, the J call TRBJ1-2; tentatively, D is TRBD1 (6 bases). The CDR3 spans 16 residues. Trimming removed 5 bases from V and 0 bases from J, with 16 bases in between. Germline V lookup: CDR1 MNHEY, CDR2 SMNVEV (reference sequence).

CDR3 region: CASSGLAGGRQETQYF. CDR3 nucleotides: TGCGCCAGCAGCGGATTAGCGGGGGGACGACAAGAGACCCAGTACTTC. V gene TRBV5-1 combines with J gene TRBJ2-5; 10 positions match TRBD2. The germline CDR1 and CDR2 sequences are SGHRS and YFSETQ. V was clipped by 4 bases and J by 2 bases; unmatched bases: 8. This CDR3 has 16 amino acids. The full variable domain, in which reference TRBV5-1 and TRBJ2-5 provide the parts outside the CDR3, is KAGVTQTPRYLIKTRGQQVTLSCSPISGHRSVSWYQQTPGQGLQFLFEYFSETQRNKGNFPGRFSGRQFSNSRSEMNVSTLELGDSALYLCASSGLAGGRQETQYFGPGTRLLVL.

This sequence joins TRBV25-1 and TRBJ2-1, with a tentative D call TRBD2 (6 bases). With 7 bases removed from V and 9 bases from J, the gap between germline ends came to 19 bases. Germline V gene lookup returns CDR1 MGHDK and CDR2 SYGVNS. The length of the CDR3 is 14 residues. DNA of the CDR3: TGTGCCAGCATGGGTGTTGGGGGGAGAGGTGAGCAGTTCTTC. It codes for CASMGVGGRGEQFF.

The chain links TRBV4-1 to TRBJ1-5; TRBD1 matches at 11 bases. This CDR3 has 15 residues. Per the germline V gene, CDR1 is MGHRA and CDR2 is YSYEKL. V was pared by 3 bases and J by 4 bases, with 2 bases of the junction left unmatched. The CDR3 loop is CASSHGQGANQPQHF. CDR3 DNA: TGCGCCAGCAGCCACGGACAGGGGGCTAATCAGCCCCAGCATTTT.

This chain joins TRBV5-1 and TRBJ2-7; 7 nucleotides agree with TRBD2. The CDR3 sequence is 16 residues long. The ends lost 0 bases at V and 2 bases at J; junction bases unmatched: 8. Germline CDR1 SGHRS, CDR2 YFSETQ. The CDR3 reads CASSLAGGLTPYEQYF. The CDR3 region has the DNA TGCGCCAGCAGCTTGGCCGGGGGACTAACCCCCTACGAGCAGTACTTC.

The V gene is TRBV30, the J gene TRBJ1-2, with D unclear. The CDR3 contains 11 residues. The V and J ends lost 3 bases and 5 bases respectively, with 7 bases between them. The V gene's germline CDR1 is GTSNPN and CDR2 SVGIG (reference sequence). The CDR3 protein is CAWSIEYGYTF. The DNA for the CDR3 is TGTGCCTGGAGCATAGAATATGGCTACACCTTC. Together with reference TRBV30 and TRBJ1-2, the CDR3 gives the full variable domain: SQTIHQWPATLVQPVGSPLSLECTVEGTSNPNLYWYRQAAGRGLQLLFYSVGIGQISSEVPQNLSASRPQDRQFILSSKKLLLSDSGFYLCAWSIEYGYTFGSGTRLTVV.

This clone was counted ten times or more. The chain couples TRBV3-1 (or the pseudogene TRBV3-2) to TRBJ1-5; possible D gene TRBD1, 5 bases. Trimming stripped 5 bases from V and 3 bases from J, with 11 bases between. Per germline, CDR1 LGHDT and CDR2 YNNKEL (reference sequence). CDR3 length equals 14 residues. The CDR3 DNA sequence: TGTGCCAGCAGCTCCACAGGAATCAATCAGCCCCAGCATTTT. It is translated as CASSSTGINQPQHF.

Details on this clone: Within the sample, other DNA sequences also encode this same CDR3. The V and J genes are TRBV4-3 and TRBJ1-4; D possibly corresponds to TRBD1 (6 bases). Looked up from germline, CDR1 is LGHNA and CDR2 is YSLEER. CDR3 length: 16 residues. Trimming left V 1 base short and J 2 bases short, with 11 bases between. The CDR3 is CASSQGNRATNEKLFF. The CDR3 bases are TGCGCCAGCAGCCAAGGAAACAGGGCGACTAATGAAAAACTGTTTTTT.

The rearrangement joins TRBV29-1 to TRBJ1-1; TRBD1 aligns across 7 bases. The CDR3 totals 13 residues. V lost 5 bases, J lost 4 bases, and 7 bases stayed unmatched. The germline gives CDR1 SQVTM, CDR2 ANQGSEA. The CDR3 region has the DNA TGCAGCGTTCGGTATCAGGGGGGCACTGAAGCTTTCTTT. This gives the protein CSVRYQGGTEAFF.

The J gene is TRBJ2-2, the V gene TRBV20-1; D remains ambiguous. The germline V gene encodes CDR1 DFQATT and CDR2 SNEGSKA (reference sequence). Trimming took 6 bases from V and 6 from J, leaving 2 bases between them. CDR3 size: 9 residues. CDR3 sequence reads: CSASGELFF. The CDR3 DNA is TGCAGTGCCTCCGGGGAGCTGTTTTTT.

This rearrangement joins TRBV5-5 to TRBJ1-2; 8 nucleotides match TRBD1. Germline V gene lookup returns CDR1 SGHKS and CDR2 YYEKEE (reference sequence). This CDR3 region has 14 residues. Losses at the gene ends were 2 bases for V and 4 bases for J; bases not matched to a gene: 4. The CDR3 DNA reads as TGTGCCAGCAGCTTAGACAGGGGAGGCTATGGCTACACCTTC. Translating it yields CASSLDRGGYGYTF.

The J gene is TRBJ1-5, the V gene TRBV15; 9 bases match TRBD1. The junction had 8 bases not matched to a gene; V was cut back by 0 bases and J by 5 bases. The CDR3 contains 17 residues. From germline, CDR1 is LNHNV and CDR2 YYDKDF (reference sequence). The CDR3 coding sequence is TGTGCCACCAGCAGAGATCGGGACAGGGAGTCGGATCAGCCCCAGCATTTT. It yields the protein CATSRDRDRESDQPQHF.

The chain joins TRBV15 to TRBJ1-5; TRBD1 aligns across 7 bases. CDR3 size: 15 residues. V was clipped by 5 bases and J by 5 bases; unmatched bases: 9. From germline, CDR1 is LNHNV and CDR2 YYDKDF (reference sequence). CDR3 residues: CATSSTIRGDQPQHF. The CDR3 DNA sequence: TGTGCCACCAGCTCCACAATCAGGGGGGATCAGCCCCAGCATTTT.